This is a list of T cell receptor beta chains from one sample in a study of shared clonotypes between healthy human individuals. Sequencing was performed with immunoSEQ multiplex PCR; in TCRdb, only in-frame clones are kept and a portion is missing. This table holds about 2.4 million clones, more than 85% found once. Sequencing used naive CD4+ T cells from PBMCs. The receptors come from a man aged 18-30 years in good health. Some clones in this sample may be carry-over from other donors' samples. The conserved cysteine and the conserved F or W are not part of the CDR3 here. The size field is filled for only some rows; it gives once, few, many or a size class.

>TRBV2|.
ASRERQLPPYEQY
>TRBV4-3|.
ASSQGQGALYEQY
>TRBV5-1|few
ASSLQETQY
>TRBV5-1|.
ASSLEGLAF
>TRBV29-1|.
SVAGTPGNYGYT
>TRBV19|.
ASSYWGQPQH
>TRBV4-2|.
ASSQGLAGGSDTQY
>TRBV27|.
ASSQWERAF
>TRBV30|.
AWSGSRGYT
>TRBV5-3|.
ARSMAGRGRPRGEQF
>TRBV6-5|.
ASSYRGTSGNEQF
>TRBV19|.
ATADLAGVTDTQY
>TRBV5-1|.
ASSEQGRIYGYT